This TCR beta chain was retrieved from a study of vaccination and CD4 T cells after COVID-19. Across the study: The makeup of the convalescents was six males and four females, two of them Hispanic.

As for treatment: roughly 11-day PBMC culture with coronavirus spike peptide pools or control peptides (ViraFEST assay). Comments on this clonotype: Its antigen is still unknown.

The trim removed 5 bases at V and 9 bases at J, leaving 13 bases unmatched. The CDR3 is 14 amino acids. CDR1 is DFQATT, CDR2 SNEGSKA, per germline (reference sequence). Sequence data for DNA of cultured CD4+ T cells were generated by the Oncomine TCR Beta short-read assay. MiXCR, applied by TCRdb to the PCR reads, yields one record per CDR3 protein. This sample has 12,000 to 15,000 distinct CDR3 sequences, with approximately 58% found just once. Sequencing was done on a sample of CD4+ T cells from blood, cultured in vitro. This clonotype was sampled from a human donor who had recovered from COVID-19. The chain has TRBV20-1 and TRBJ2-7, with TRBD1 matching 10 bases. This CDR3 is CSAASGTGELGQYF. CDR3 nucleotide sequence: TGCAGTGCTGCCTCCGGGACAGGGGAATTGGGGCAGTACTTC.